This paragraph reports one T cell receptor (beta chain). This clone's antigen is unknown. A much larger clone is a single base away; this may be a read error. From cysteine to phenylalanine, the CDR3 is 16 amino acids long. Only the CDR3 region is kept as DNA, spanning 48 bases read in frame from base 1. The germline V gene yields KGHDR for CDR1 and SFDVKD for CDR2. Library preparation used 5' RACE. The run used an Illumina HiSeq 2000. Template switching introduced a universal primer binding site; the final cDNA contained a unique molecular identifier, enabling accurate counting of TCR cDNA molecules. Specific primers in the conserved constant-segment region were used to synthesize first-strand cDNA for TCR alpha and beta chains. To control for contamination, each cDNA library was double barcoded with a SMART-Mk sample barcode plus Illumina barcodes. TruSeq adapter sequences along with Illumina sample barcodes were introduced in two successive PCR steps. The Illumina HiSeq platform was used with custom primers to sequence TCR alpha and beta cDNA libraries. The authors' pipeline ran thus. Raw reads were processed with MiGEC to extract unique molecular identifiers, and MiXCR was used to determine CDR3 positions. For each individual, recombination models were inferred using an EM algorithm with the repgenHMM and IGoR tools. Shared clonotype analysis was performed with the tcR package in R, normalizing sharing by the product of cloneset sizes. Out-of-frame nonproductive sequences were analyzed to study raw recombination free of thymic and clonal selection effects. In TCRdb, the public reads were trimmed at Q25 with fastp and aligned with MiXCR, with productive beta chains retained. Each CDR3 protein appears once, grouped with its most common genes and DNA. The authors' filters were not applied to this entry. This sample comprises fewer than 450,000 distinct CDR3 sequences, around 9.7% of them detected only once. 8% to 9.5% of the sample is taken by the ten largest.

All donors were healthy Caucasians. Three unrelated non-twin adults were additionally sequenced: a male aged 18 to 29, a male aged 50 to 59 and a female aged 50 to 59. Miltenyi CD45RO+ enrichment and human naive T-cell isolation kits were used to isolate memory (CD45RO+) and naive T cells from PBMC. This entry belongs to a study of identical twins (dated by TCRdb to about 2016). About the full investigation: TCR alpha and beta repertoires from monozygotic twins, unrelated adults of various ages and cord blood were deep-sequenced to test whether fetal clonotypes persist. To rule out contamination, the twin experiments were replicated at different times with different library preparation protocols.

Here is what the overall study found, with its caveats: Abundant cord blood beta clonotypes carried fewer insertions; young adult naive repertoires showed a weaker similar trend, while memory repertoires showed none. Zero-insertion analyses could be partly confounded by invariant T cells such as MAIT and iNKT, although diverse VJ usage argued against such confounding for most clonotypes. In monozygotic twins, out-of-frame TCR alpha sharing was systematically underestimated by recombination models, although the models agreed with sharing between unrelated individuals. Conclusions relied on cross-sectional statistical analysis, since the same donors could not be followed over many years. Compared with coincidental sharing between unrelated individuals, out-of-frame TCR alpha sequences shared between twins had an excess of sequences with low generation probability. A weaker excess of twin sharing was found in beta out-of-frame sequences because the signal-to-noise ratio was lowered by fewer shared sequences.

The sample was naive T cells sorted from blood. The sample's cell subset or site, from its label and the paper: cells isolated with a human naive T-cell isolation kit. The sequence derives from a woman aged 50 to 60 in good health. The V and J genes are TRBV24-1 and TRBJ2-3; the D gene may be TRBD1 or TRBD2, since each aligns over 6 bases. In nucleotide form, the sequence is TGTGCCACCAGTGACAAGACAGGAGGGCCCGAAGATGCGCAGTATTTT. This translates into CATSDKTGGPEDAQYF.